This T cell receptor (beta chain) derives from a study of spatial heterogeneity in lung cancer (dated by TCRdb to the late 2010s). In terms of the full investigation: Beta-chain transcripts were consistently detected in greater numbers than alpha-chain transcripts, which likely reflects a higher abundance of beta-chain transcripts. Both alpha and beta chains were TCR-sequenced in 220 or so tumor regions, around 65 matched nontumor lung samples and 55 to 60 PBMC samples obtained at surgery. In the raw uncorrected reads, each unique combination of TCR and UMI appeared more than ten times on average. The study quantitatively compared TCR alpha and beta repertoires across multiple tumor regions, matched nontumor lung and blood in non-small cell lung cancer. A strong correlation was found between TCR transcript counts in tumor regions and a T cell transcriptional module score from matched bulk RNA-seq. Nonsynonymous mutation counts, determined by whole-exome sequencing of tumor tissue, were related to TCR repertoire features. Overall results and qualifications from the work: Counts of ubiquitous and regional expanded TCRs correlated with counts of ubiquitous and regional nonsynonymous mutations, respectively. TCR-seq coverage of tumor T cells was estimated at only approximately 7% for alpha chains and around 13% for beta chains. A correlation was observed between the number of expanded intratumoral alpha and beta TCRs and the tumor nonsynonymous mutation count. Confirming at a functional level the hypothesis that regional TCRs recognize regional mutations was considered to require additional single-cell paired TCR alpha and beta sequencing.

This clonotype was recorded many times. Its recognized antigen is unknown. No base quality values were provided; no much bigger clone lies one nucleotide off. A library prepared for alpha chains yielded this beta chain as an off-target read; its size is of little meaning. Library prep was done by 5' RACE. The instrument was a NextSeq 500. In the TCR library protocol, a unique molecular identifier was attached to each TCR cDNA molecule so that PCR and sequencing errors could be corrected. The paper's processing steps were these. TCR identification, UMI-based error correction and CDR3 extraction were all carried out with Decombinator tools. Expanded TCRs were defined as those above a frequency of 2 per 1,000, corresponding to the top 1% of the tumor frequency distribution. Expanded tumor TCRs were classed as regional if statistically deemed absent (corrected P<0.05) from at least one tumor region, otherwise ubiquitous. Each repertoire was subsampled 100 times to 5,000 TCRs, after which Renyi diversity was computed with the R vegan package. CDR3 similarity networks were built from amino acid triplet string-kernel similarity, with CDR3s being connected when pairwise similarity was above 0.82. TCRdb reprocessing: public reads trimmed at Q25 with fastp, clones called with MiXCR, in-frame beta chains kept. Rows with one shared CDR3 protein collapse into an entry with the most common genes and DNA. These V and J calls rely on TCRdb rather than the paper's analysis. The sample includes 9,500 to 13,000 distinct CDR3 sequences, with 9% to 15% observed a single time. Under 12% of the sample lies in the top ten.

V is cut back by 10 bases and J by 0 bases, with 6 bases in the junction unmatched. Taken from the germline V gene, the CDR1 and CDR2 loops are ENHRY and SYGVKD. The CDR3 covers 14 residues, taking in both the cysteine and the phenylalanine. Kept here is only the CDR3 DNA, which spans 42 bases and is read in frame from base 1. The time point label, as the study defines it: sample taken at primary tumor resection. Donors were approximately 72 patients with early-stage, untreated non-small cell lung cancer from the lung TRACERx cohort. Without any cell sorting, TCR sequencing was performed on whole RNA extracted either from tumor and nontumor lung tissue or from cryopreserved PBMC samples. Only patients with enough RNA available from two or more tumor regions were chosen for TCR sequencing. Before selection, tumor and adjacent nontumor lung specimens were reviewed by a lung pathologist.

The sequence came from a male donor with early-stage non-small cell lung cancer. This chain joins TRBV10-3 to TRBJ2-7; 10 nucleotides in the junction match TRBD1. The sample here was lung tumor tissue, taken at surgery. The CDR3 reads CATKDRGDSYEQYF. The DNA is TGTGCCACCAAGGACAGGGGGGACTCCTACGAGCAGTACTTC.